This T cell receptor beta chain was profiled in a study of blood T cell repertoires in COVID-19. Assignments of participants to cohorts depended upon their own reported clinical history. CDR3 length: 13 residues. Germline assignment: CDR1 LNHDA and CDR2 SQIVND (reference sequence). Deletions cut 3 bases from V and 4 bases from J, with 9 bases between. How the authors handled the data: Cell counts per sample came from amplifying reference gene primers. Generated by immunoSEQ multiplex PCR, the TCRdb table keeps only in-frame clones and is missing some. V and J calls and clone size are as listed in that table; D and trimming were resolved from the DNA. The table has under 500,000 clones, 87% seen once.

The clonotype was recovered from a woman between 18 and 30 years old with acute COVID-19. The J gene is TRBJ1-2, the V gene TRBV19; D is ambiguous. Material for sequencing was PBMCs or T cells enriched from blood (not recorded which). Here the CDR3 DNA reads TGTGCCAGTAGTATGAGGAAATTCTATGGCTACACCTTC. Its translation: CASSMRKFYGYTF.